A selection of T cell receptor beta chains follows, all from one sample in a study of response to subunit inactivated influenza vaccine. Via MiXCR, TCRdb re-called the RT-PCR reads, giving one row per CDR3 protein. This sample has more than 450,000 distinct CDR3 sequences, with 10% to 15% found just once. Material: PBMCs from blood, obtained on the day of vaccination. These receptors all stem from a man aged 50 to 60 who received an inactivated influenza vaccine. The CDR3 runs from the conserved cysteine through the conserved F or W. D genes are given only for firm matches. Rows may omit the clone size; those that give it use once, few, many or a size class.

v_gene,d_gene,j_gene,abundance,CDR3nt,CDR3aa
TRBV11-1,-,TRBJ2-7,few,TGTGCCAGCAGCTCGGGACCGACCTACGAGCAGTACTTC,CASSSGPTYEQYF
TRBV4-1,TRBD2,TRBJ2-3,few,TGCGCCAGCAGCCTTTGGACTAGCGAAAAAGATACGCAGTATTTT,CASSLWTSEKDTQYF
TRBV5-6,TRBD2,TRBJ2-3,-,TGTGCCAGCAGCGCGACTAGCGGGAGTGAAGATACGCAGTATTTT,CASSATSGSEDTQYF
TRBV3-1,-,TRBJ2-7,-,TGTGCCAGCAGCCAAGGGATCAGTTCTGCCTACGAGCAGTACTTC,CASSQGISSAYEQYF
TRBV7-9,-,TRBJ2-7,-,TGTGCCAGCAGCTTAACCCTCCGCGAGCAGTACTTC,CASSLTLREQYF
TRBV4-2,-,TRBJ1-1,few,TGTGCCAGCAGCCAAGATTATGCGGGAGCCACTGAAGCTTTCTTT,CASSQDYAGATEAFF
TRBV6-5,TRBD1,TRBJ2-7,-,TGTGCCAGCAGTTACCGCCCCACGCCCAGGACAGGGGCGGTCGAGCAGTACTTC,CASSYRPTPRTGAVEQYF
TRBV20-1,TRBD1,TRBJ1-5,-,TGCAGTGCTAGAGATTCGGTCGGACAGGGAGGTCAGCCCCAGCATTTT,CSARDSVGQGGQPQHF
TRBV11-2,-,TRBJ2-3,-,TGTGCCAGCAGCTTAGGTGAGGGTCGTGGCTTCGCCATCACAGATACGCAGTATTTT,CASSLGEGRGFAITDTQYF
TRBV4-3,-,TRBJ2-7,-,TGCGCCAGCAGCCAAGATACGGGTAGATGGGCACGGTCCTACGAGCAGTACTTC,CASSQDTGRWARSYEQYF
TRBV20-1,TRBD2,TRBJ2-7,few,TGCAGTGTTGGGACTAGCGGTCTCACCTACGAGCAGTACTTC,CSVGTSGLTYEQYF
TRBV12-3/TRBV12-4,TRBD1,TRBJ1-5,many,TGTGCCAGCAGGAGGACAGGGCTTAGCAATCAGCCCCAGCATTTT,CASRRTGLSNQPQHF
TRBV6-2/TRBV6-3,-,TRBJ2-7,-,TGTGCCAGCGCGGACATCTCCTACGAGCAGTACTTC,CASADISYEQYF
TRBV11-2,TRBD2,TRBJ2-7,-,TGTGCCAGCAGCTTAAGCCCCCGACTAGCGGGGGGGCCCTACGAGCAGTACTTC,CASSLSPRLAGGPYEQYF
TRBV7-9,-,TRBJ2-2,few,TGTGCCAGCAGGCCCCTGGGGACCGGGGAGCTGTTTTTT,CASRPLGTGELFF
TRBV18,-,TRBJ2-6,-,TGTGCCAGCTCACCAGAGCATTACAGGGCTGGGGCCAACGTCCTGACTTTC,CASSPEHYRAGANVLTF
TRBV20-1,-,TRBJ2-1,-,TGCAGTGCTCCCCGGACAGTTAGCTCCTACAATGAGCAGTTCTTC,CSAPRTVSSYNEQFF
TRBV20-1,TRBD1,TRBJ2-5,many,TGCAGTGGGACAGGGAAACAAGAGACCCAGTACTTC,CSGTGKQETQYF
TRBV7-2,TRBD1,TRBJ1-1,-,TGTGCCAGCAGCGCCCAACAGGGGGCCCCCACTGAAGCTTTCTTT,CASSAQQGAPTEAFF
TRBV10-3,-,TRBJ2-7,many,TGTGCAACAATCCCGGCTACCTACACGGAGCAGTACTTC,CATIPATYTEQYF
TRBV5-1,-,TRBJ2-5,few,TGCGCCAGCAGCTTATCACTGGGACAAGAGACCCAGTACTTC,CASSLSLGQETQYF
TRBV7-9,-,TRBJ2-2,few,TGTGCCAGCAGGAACGGCGTCCTCCGGGAGCTGTTTTTT,CASRNGVLRELFF
TRBV4-3,-,TRBJ2-1,-,TGCGCCAGCAGCCAACTTTACGGCAGGGCCTCGTACAATGAGCAGTTCTTC,CASSQLYGRASYNEQFF
TRBV15,-,TRBJ2-7,-,TGTGCCACCAGCGGAGACAGTTTTCGGCAGTACTTC,CATSGDSFRQYF
TRBV6-1,TRBD2,TRBJ2-5,-,TGTGCCAGCAGGCAAGGGCCCGAACTAGCGGGAGCGGAGACCCAGTACTTC,CASRQGPELAGAETQYF
TRBV5-1,TRBD1,TRBJ2-1,-,TGCGCCAGCAGCGTACCGGGACAGGGCTACAATGAGCAGTTCTTC,CASSVPGQGYNEQFF
TRBV12-3/TRBV12-4,TRBD1,TRBJ1-4,many,TGTGCCAGCACTTACCACAGGGGGGAAAAACTGTTTTTT,CASTYHRGEKLFF
TRBV24-1,TRBD2,TRBJ2-1,-,TGTGCCACCAGTGTCCCGAGCGGGGGGACCAATGAGCAGTTCTTC,CATSVPSGGTNEQFF
TRBV5-1,-,TRBJ2-7,-,TGCGCCAGCAGCTTGGATGGCTACTCCTACGAGCAGTACTTC,CASSLDGYSYEQYF
TRBV10-3,TRBD1,TRBJ2-3,few,TGTGCCATCAGTGAAAGACAGGGTGGCGTCACAGATACGCAGTATTTT,CAISERQGGVTDTQYF
TRBV10-3,TRBD1,TRBJ2-5,few,TGTGCCATCAGCGGACAGGGGCCGGAGACCCAGTACTTC,CAISGQGPETQYF
TRBV6-1,-,TRBJ1-5,-,TGTGCCAGCAGCGCAGGGTTCCTGCAGCCCCAGCATTTT,CASSAGFLQPQHF
TRBV3-1,-,TRBJ1-2,few,TGTGCCAGCAGTACAGATTACTATGGCTACACCTTC,CASSTDYYGYTF
TRBV10-3,TRBD2,TRBJ2-1,few,TGTGCCATCAGCACACCGGGACTAGCGGTTTCCTACAATGAGCAGTTCTTC,CAISTPGLAVSYNEQFF
TRBV5-1,TRBD1,TRBJ2-3,many,TGCGCCAGCAGCCTGGAGATGACAGGGTTAAATACGCAGTATTTT,CASSLEMTGLNTQYF
TRBV14,-,TRBJ2-5,-,TGTGCCAGCAGCCAAGAAGGTTGGAGCCAAGTGGAGACCCAGTACTTC,CASSQEGWSQVETQYF
TRBV10-2,TRBD1,TRBJ2-3,few,TGCGCCAGCAGTGGACAGGGGGGCACAGATACGCAGTATTTT,CASSGQGGTDTQYF
TRBV18,-,TRBJ2-7,-,TGTGCCAGCTCACCACTTGAGGGGGGCTACGAGCAGTACTTC,CASSPLEGGYEQYF
TRBV18,-,TRBJ2-7,many,TGTGCCAGCTCACCACCGACAGGAACCTACGAGCAGTACTTC,CASSPPTGTYEQYF
TRBV4-2,TRBD2,TRBJ2-3,many,TGTGCCAGCAGCCACCACCCAACTAGCGGGGGGGCGGAAGATACGCAGTATTTT,CASSHHPTSGGAEDTQYF
TRBV5-1,TRBD1,TRBJ2-7,few,TGCGCCAGCAGCATCCGGGGGGACAGGGGTGGCGAGCAGTACTTC,CASSIRGDRGGEQYF
TRBV12-3/TRBV12-4,TRBD2,TRBJ2-1,-,TGTGCCAGCAGTCCCCGTCTCGGGGTGGGACTAGCGGTTGGGGAGCAGTTCTTC,CASSPRLGVGLAVGEQFF
TRBV15,TRBD1,TRBJ2-7,few,TGTGCCACCAGCAGTTACCGGGACAGGGGCGACGAGCAGTACTTC,CATSSYRDRGDEQYF
TRBV3-1,TRBD2,TRBJ2-5,few,TGTGCCAGCAAGACTAGCGGGGGGTTCTCAGAGACCCAGTACTTC,CASKTSGGFSETQYF
TRBV6-5,-,TRBJ1-1,many,TGTGCCAGCAGTTACCGGAACACTGAAGCTTTCTTT,CASSYRNTEAFF
TRBV19,-,TRBJ1-2,-,TGTGTCACCCGGACAGAAACTAACTATGGCTACACCTTC,CVTRTETNYGYTF
TRBV20-1,TRBD1,TRBJ1-1,-,TGCAGTGCCGGGACAGGGGGGAACACTGAAGCTTTCTTT,CSAGTGGNTEAFF
TRBV27,-,TRBJ2-7,many,TGTGCCAGCAGAACATCAGGGTTCGGGGGTCCCCTGGACGAGCAGTACTTC,CASRTSGFGGPLDEQYF
TRBV7-9,-,TRBJ1-1,few,TGTGCCAGCAGCCGAAGTCCCCCGAACACTGAAGCTTTCTTT,CASSRSPPNTEAFF
TRBV20-1,-,TRBJ1-5,-,TGCAGTGCTAGAGAACACGACCCCGGCGTTTTTAGCAATCAGCCCCAGCATTTT,CSAREHDPGVFSNQPQHF
TRBV4-3,-,TRBJ2-7,-,TGCGCCAGCAGCCAAGGGGGCAGCTCCTACGAGCAGTACTTC,CASSQGGSSYEQYF